This T cell receptor (beta chain) was sequenced in a study of identical twins. Using its own MiXCR run on the 5' RACE reads, TCRdb lists one record per CDR3 protein. The table has hundreds of thousands of distinct CDR3 sequences, less than 9% seen once. The CDR3 is made up of 12 amino acids. The germline CDR1 and CDR2 sequences are SNHLY and FYNNEI. Losses at the gene ends were 10 bases for V and 6 bases for J; bases not matched to a gene: 8. Separately, the same data were catalogued under a study of yellow fever vaccine responses in identical twins.

The receptor was isolated from a woman younger than 30 in good health. Sequences were obtained from PBMCs. The rearrangement links TRBV2 to TRBJ1-2, with TRBD1 matching 7 bases. The CDR3 is CAIQGTVNGYTF. DNA of the CDR3: TGTGCCATCCAAGGGACAGTAAATGGCTACACCTTC.